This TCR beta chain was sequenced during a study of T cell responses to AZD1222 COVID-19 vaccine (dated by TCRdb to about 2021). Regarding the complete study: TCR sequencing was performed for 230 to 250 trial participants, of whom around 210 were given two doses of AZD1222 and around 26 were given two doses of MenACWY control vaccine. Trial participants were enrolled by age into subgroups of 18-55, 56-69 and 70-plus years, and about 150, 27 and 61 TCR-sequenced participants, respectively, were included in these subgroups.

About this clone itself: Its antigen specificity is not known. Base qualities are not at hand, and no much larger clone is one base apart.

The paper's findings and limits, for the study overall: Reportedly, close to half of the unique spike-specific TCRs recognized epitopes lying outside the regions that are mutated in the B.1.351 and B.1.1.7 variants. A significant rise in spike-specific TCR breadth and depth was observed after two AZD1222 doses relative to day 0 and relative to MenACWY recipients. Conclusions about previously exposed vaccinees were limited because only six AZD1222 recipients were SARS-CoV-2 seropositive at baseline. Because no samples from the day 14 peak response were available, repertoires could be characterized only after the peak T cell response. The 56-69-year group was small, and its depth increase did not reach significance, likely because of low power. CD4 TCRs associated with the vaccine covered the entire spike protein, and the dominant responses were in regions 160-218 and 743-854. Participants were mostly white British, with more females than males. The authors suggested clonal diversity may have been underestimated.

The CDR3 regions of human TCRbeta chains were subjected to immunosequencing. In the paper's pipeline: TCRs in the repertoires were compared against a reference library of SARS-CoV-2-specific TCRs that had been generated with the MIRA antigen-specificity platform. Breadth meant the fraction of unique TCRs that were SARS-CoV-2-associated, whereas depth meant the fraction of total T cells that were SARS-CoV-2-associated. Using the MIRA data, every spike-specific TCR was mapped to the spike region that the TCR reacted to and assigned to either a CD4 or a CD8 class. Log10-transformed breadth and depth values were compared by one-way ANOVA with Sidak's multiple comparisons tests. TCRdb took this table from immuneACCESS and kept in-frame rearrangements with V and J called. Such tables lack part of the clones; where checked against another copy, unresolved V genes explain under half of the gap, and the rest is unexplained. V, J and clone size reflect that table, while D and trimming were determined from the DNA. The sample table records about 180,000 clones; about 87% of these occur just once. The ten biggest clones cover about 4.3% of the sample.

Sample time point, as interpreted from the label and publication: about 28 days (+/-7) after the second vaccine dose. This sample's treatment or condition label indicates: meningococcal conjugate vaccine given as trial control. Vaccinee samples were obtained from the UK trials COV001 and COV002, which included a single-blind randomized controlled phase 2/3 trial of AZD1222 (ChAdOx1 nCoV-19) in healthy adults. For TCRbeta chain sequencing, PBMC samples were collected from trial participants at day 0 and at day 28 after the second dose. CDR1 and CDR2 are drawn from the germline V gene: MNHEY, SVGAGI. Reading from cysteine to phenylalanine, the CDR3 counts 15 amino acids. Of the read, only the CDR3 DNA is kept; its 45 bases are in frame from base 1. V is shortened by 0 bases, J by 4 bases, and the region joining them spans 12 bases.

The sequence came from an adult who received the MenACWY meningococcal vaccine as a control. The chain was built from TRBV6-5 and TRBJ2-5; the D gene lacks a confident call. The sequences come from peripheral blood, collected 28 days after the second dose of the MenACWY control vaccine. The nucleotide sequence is TGTGCCAGCAGTTACTCGGCGGTGGGTGGAGAGACCCAGTACTTC. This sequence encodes CASSYSAVGGETQYF.